The clone carrying this TCR beta chain was observed once. The data are from a study of graft-versus-host responses after intestinal transplantation. Germline CDR1 and CDR2: PRHDT and FYEKMQ (reference sequence). This CDR3 has 15 amino acids. V was pared by 5 bases and J by 7 bases, with 9 bases of the junction left unmatched. Assay: immunoSEQ multiplex PCR; the TCRdb copy retains only in-frame clones and omits some. This sample yields 14,000 to 15,000 clones, of which more than 90% are seen a single time; roughly 0.71% belongs to the top ten. The source of this sequence is a human patient who received an intestinal transplant, so some T cells may come from the graft donor. The starting material was PBMCs, obtained 9 days after transplant. This rearrangement joins TRBV13 to TRBJ2-1; 9 bases agree with TRBD1. CDR3 DNA sequence: TGTGCCAGCAGCCCAGGATGGGGGACAGGGAATGAGCAGTTCTTC. Translating it yields CASSPGWGTGNEQFF. The variable domain in full, with the rest retrieved from reference TRBV13 and TRBJ2-1, is AAGVIQSPRHLIKEKRETATLKCYPIPRHDTVYWYQQGPGQDPQFLISFYEKMQSDKGSIPDRFSAQQFSDYHSELNMSSLELGDSALYFCASSPGWGTGNEQFFGPGTRLTVL.